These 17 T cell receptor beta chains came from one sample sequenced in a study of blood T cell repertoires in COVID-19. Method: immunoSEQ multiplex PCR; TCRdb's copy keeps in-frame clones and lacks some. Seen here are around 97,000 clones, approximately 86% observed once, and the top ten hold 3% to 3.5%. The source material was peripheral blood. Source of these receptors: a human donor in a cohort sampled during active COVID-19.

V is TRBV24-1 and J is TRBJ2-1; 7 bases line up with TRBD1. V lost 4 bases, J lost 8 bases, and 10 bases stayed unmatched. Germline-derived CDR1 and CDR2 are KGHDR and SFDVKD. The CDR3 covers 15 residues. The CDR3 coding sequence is TGTGCCACCAGTGACCCACCGACAGGGTTCGATGAGCAGTTCTTC. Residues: CATSDPPTGFDEQFF.

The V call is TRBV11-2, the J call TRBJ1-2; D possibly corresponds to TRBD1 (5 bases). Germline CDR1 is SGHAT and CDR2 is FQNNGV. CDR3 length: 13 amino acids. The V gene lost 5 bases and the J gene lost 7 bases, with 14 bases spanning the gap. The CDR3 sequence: CASSPQRGAGYTF. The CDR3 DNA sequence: TGTGCCAGCAGCCCTCAGCGCGGGGCTGGCTACACCTTC.

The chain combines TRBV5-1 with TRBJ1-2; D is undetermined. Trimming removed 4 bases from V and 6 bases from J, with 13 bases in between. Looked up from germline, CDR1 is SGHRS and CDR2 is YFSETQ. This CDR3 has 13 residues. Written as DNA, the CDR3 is TGCGCCAGCAGCCTAGGGAGTCGAGATGGCTACACCTTC. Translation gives CASSLGSRDGYTF.

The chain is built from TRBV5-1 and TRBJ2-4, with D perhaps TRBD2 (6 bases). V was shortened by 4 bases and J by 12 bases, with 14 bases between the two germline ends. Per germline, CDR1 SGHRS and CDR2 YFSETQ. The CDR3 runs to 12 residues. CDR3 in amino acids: CASSPVGGTQYF. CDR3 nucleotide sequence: TGCGCCAGCAGCCCCGTCGGGGGAACTCAGTACTTC.

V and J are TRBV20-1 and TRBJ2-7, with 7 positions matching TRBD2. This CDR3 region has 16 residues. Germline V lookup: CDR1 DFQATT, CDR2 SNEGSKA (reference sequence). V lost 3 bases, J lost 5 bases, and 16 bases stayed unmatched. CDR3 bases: TGCAGTGCTAGTAGCCTAGCGGCCCTAGGGATCAACGAGCAGTACTTC. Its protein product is CSASSLAALGINEQYF.

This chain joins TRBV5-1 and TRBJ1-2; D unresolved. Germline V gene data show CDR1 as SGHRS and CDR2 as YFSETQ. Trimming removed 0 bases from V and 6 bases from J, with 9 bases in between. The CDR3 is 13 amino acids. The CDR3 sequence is CASSLAPQNGYTF. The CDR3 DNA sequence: TGCGCCAGCAGCTTGGCGCCCCAGAATGGCTACACCTTC.

The CDR3 is CASSYVGTGSSEAFF. The CDR3 coding sequence is TGTGCCAGCAGTTATGTGGGGACAGGGTCCTCTGAAGCTTTCTTT. The chain has TRBV6-5 and TRBJ1-1, with 9 bases identical to TRBD1. Losses at the gene ends were 3 bases for V and 6 bases for J; bases not matched to a gene: 8. The CDR3 covers 15 residues. Germline assignment: CDR1 MNHEY and CDR2 SVGAGI.

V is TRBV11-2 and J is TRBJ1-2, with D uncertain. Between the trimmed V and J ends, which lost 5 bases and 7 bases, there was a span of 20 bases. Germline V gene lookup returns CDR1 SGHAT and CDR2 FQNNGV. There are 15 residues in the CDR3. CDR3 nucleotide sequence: TGTGCCAGCAGCCCCCGTCGGGGAGAAGAGGCTGGCTACACCTTC. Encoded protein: CASSPRRGEEAGYTF. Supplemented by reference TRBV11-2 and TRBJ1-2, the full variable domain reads EAGVAQSPRYKIIEKRQSVAFWCNPISGHATLYWYQQILGQGPKLLIQFQNNGVVDDSQLPKDRFSAERLKGVDSTLKIQPAKLEDSAVYLCASSPRRGEEAGYTFGSGTRLTVV.

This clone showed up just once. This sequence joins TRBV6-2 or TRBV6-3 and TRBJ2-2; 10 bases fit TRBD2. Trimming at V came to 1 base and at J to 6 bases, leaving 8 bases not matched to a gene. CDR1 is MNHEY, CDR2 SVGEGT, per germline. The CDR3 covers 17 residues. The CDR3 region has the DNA TGTGCCAGCAGTTACTTAGCTAGCGGGAGTAGGTCCGGGGAGCTGTTTTTT. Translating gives CASSYLASGSRSGELFF.

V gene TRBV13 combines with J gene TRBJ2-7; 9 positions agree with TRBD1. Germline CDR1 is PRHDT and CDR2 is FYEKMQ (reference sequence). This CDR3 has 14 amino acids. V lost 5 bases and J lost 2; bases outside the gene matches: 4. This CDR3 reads CASSERQGAYEQYF. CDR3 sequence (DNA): TGTGCCAGCAGCGAGAGACAGGGGGCCTACGAGCAGTACTTC.

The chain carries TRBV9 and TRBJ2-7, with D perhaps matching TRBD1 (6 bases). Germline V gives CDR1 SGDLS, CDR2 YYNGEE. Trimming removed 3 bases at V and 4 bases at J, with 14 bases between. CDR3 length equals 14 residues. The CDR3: CASSGGGQGYEQYF. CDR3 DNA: TGTGCCAGCAGCGGGGGCGGCCAGGGGTACGAGCAGTACTTC.

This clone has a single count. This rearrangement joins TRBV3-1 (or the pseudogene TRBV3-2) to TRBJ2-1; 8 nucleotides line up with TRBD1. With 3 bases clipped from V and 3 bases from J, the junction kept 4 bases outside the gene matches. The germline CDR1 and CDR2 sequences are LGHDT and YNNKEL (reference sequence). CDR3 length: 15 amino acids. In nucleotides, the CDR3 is TGTGCCAGCAGCCAGACAGGGGCGGGCTACAATGAGCAGTTCTTC. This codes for CASSQTGAGYNEQFF.

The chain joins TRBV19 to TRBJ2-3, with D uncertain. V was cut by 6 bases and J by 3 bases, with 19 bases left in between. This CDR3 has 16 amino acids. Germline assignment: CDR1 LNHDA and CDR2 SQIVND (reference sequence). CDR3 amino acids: CASSDWVSRSTDTQYF. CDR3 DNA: TGTGCCAGTAGCGACTGGGTTTCGAGAAGTACAGATACGCAGTATTTT. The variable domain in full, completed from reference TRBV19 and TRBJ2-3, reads DGGITQSPKYLFRKEGQNVTLSCEQNLNHDAMYWYRQDPGQGLRLIYYSQIVNDFQKGDIAEGYSVSREKKESFPLTVTSAQKNPTAFYLCASSDWVSRSTDTQYFGPGTRLTVL.

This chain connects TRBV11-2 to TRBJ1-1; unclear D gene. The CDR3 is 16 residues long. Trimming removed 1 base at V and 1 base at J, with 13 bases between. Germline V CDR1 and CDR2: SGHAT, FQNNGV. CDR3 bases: TGTGCCAGCAGCTTAGTAATGGGCCAGCCGAACACTGAAGCTTTCTTT. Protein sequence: CASSLVMGQPNTEAFF.

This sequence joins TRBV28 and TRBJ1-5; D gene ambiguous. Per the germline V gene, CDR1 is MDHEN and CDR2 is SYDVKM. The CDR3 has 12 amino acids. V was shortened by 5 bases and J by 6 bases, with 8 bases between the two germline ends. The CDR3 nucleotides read TGTGCCAGCAGTCCCGCCAGTCAGCCCCAGCATTTT. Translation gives CASSPASQPQHF.

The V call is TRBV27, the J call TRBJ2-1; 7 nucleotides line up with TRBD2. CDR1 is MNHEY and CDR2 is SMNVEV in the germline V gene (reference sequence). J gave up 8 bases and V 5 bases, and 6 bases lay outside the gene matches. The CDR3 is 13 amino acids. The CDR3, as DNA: TGTGCCAGCAGTCGACTGGGGAGGGATGAGCAGTTCTTC. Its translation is CASSRLGRDEQFF.

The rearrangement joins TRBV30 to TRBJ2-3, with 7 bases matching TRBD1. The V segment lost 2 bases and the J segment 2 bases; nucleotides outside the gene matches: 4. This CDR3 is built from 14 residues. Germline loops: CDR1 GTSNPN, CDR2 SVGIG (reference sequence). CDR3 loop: CAWSYGTATDTQYF. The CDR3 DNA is TGTGCCTGGAGTTACGGGACAGCCACAGATACGCAGTATTTT.